This entry features one TCR beta chain sequence. The data derive from a study of somatic mutations in cytotoxic T cells in rheumatoid arthritis. Study background: Selected T-cell populations stained with V beta antibodies were isolated by flow sorting to nearly 100% purity; these included V beta1+ cells subjected to TCRB sequencing.

Profiling relied on immunoSEQ multiplex PCR, and the TCRdb table lists in-frame clones only, not all of them. The sample has 8,000 to 10,000 clones, more than 70% seen once; the top ten hold roughly 4.6%. The CDR3 covers 13 residues. The V gene's germline CDR1 is MDHEN and CDR2 SYDVKM. Germline trimming cut 6 bases from V and 3 bases from J; bases unmatched to any gene: 2. The chain recombines TRBV28 with TRBJ2-5; 9 bases map to TRBD1. The sample was CD8+ T cells sorted from blood. This receptor was taken from an adult with rheumatoid arthritis. The CDR3 spells CASSRQGEETQYF. In DNA form, the CDR3 reads TGTGCCAGCAGCAGACAGGGGGAAGAGACCCAGTACTTC.